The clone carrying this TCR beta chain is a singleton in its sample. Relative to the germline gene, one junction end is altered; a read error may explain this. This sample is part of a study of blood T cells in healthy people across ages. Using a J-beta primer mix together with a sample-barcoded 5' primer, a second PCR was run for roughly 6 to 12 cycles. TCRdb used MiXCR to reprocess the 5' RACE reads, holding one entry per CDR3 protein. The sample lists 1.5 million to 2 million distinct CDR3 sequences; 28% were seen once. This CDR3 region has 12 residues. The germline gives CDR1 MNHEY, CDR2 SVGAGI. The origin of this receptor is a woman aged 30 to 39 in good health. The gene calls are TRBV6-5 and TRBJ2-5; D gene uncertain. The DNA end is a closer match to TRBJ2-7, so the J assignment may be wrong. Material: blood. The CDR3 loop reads CVSSYSRYEQYF. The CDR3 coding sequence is TGTGTCAGCAGTTACTCTCGGTACGAGCAGTACTTC.